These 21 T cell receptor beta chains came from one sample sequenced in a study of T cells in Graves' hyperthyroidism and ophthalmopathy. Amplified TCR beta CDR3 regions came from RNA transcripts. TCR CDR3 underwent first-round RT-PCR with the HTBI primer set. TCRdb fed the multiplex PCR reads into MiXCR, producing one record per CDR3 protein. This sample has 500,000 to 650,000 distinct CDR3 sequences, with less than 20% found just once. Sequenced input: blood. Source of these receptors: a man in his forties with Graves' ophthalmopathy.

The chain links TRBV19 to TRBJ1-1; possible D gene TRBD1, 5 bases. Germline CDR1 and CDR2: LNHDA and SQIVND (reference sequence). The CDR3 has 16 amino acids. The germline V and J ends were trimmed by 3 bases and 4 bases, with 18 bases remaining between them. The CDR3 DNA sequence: TGTGCCAGTAGTATGACCTGGGGGTCAGATCGCACTGAAGCTTTCTTT. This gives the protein CASSMTWGSDRTEAFF.

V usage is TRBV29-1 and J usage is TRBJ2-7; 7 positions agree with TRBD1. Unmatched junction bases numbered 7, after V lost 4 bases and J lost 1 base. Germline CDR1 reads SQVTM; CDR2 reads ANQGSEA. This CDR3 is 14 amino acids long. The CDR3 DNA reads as TGCAGCGTTGGGGGACAGTCTTTATCCTACGAGCAGTACTTC. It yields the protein CSVGGQSLSYEQYF.

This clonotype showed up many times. The CDR3 is CASSLDPLHEQFF. Written as DNA, the CDR3 is TGTGCCAGCAGCTTAGATCCGCTTCATGAGCAGTTCTTC. The chain joins TRBV7-9 to TRBJ2-1; D uncertain. V lost 1 base and J 8 bases, leaving 9 bases between the germline ends. This CDR3 spans 13 amino acids. Per germline, CDR1 SEHNR and CDR2 FQNEAQ (reference sequence).

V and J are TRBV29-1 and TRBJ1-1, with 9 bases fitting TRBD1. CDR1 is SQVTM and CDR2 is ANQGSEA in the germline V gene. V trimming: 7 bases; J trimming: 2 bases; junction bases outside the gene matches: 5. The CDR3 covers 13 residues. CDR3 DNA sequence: TGCAGCGGAAGGGGACAGGGTAACACTGAAGCTTTCTTT. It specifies CSGRGQGNTEAFF.

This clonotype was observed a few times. The CDR3: CAIRGQGTEKLFF. DNA for the CDR3: TGTGCCATCCGAGGACAGGGGACTGAAAAACTGTTTTTT. The chain links TRBV10-3 to TRBJ1-4; TRBD1 matches 9 bases. Germline V lookup: CDR1 ENHRY, CDR2 SYGVKD. V was clipped by 8 bases and J by 7 bases; unmatched bases: 5. The CDR3 spans 13 residues.

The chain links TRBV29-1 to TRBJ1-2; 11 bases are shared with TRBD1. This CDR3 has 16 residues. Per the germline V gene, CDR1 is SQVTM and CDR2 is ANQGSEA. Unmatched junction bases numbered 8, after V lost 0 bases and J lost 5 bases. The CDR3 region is CSVEDRDRGVFYGYTF. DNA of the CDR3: TGCAGCGTTGAAGATCGGGACAGGGGGGTGTTTTATGGCTACACCTTC.

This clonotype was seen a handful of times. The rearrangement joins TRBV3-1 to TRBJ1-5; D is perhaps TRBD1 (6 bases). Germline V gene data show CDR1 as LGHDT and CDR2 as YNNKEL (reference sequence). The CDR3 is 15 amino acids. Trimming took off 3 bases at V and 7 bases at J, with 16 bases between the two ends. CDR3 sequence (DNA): TGTGCCAGCAGCCAGGGGGGGGGCAATAACCAGCCCCAGCATTTT. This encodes CASSQGGGNNQPQHF.

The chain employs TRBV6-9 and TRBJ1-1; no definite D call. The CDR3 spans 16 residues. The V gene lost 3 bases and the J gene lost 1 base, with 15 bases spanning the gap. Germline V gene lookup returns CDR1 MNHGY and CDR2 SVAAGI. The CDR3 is CASSYLDPSPNTEAFF. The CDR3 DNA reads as TGTGCCAGCAGTTACTTGGACCCTTCCCCGAACACTGAAGCTTTCTTT.

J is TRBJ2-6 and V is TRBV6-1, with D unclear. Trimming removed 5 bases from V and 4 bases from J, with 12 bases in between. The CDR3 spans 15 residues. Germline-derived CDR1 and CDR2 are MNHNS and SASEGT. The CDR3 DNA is TGTGCCAGCAGTCCTTCTACTGTAGGGGCCAACGTCCTGACTTTC. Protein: CASSPSTVGANVLTF.

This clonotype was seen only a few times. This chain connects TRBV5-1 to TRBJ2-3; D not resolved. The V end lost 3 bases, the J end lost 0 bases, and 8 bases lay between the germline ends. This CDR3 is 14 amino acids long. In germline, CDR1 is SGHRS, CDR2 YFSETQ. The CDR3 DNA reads TGCGCCAGCAGCTCCACTCCCAGCACAGATACGCAGTATTTT. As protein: CASSSTPSTDTQYF.

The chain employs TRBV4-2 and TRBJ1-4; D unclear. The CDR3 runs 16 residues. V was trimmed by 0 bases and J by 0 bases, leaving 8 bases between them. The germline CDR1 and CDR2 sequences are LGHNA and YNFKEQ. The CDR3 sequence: CASSQDRSATNEKLFF. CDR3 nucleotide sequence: TGTGCCAGCAGCCAAGATAGGTCAGCAACTAATGAAAAACTGTTTTTT.

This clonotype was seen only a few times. The CDR3 DNA reads TGTGCCAGCAGCTTAGGCAGGGGGAGGGCAGATACGCAGTATTTT. Translating gives CASSLGRGRADTQYF. This chain joins TRBV7-8 and TRBJ2-3, with D possibly being TRBD1 or TRBD2 (7 bases each). Germline loops: CDR1 SGHVS, CDR2 FQNEAQ. V dropped 1 base and J dropped 4 bases, with 12 bases sitting between them. This CDR3 is 15 amino acids long.

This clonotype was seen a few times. CDR3 coding DNA: TGTGCCAGCAGCCAAGATCAGGCTAGCGGGAGGTCAGGGGAGCTGTTTTTT. The encoded protein is CASSQDQASGRSGELFF. This chain links TRBV4-2 with TRBJ2-2; 11 bases fit TRBD2. With V trimmed by 0 bases and J by 8 bases, 8 bases remained unmatched. From germline, CDR1 is LGHNA and CDR2 YNFKEQ. The CDR3 spans 17 residues.

The CDR3 nucleotides read TGTGCCAGCAGTGAGTACAAGAACACTGAAGCTTTCTTT. Residues: CASSEYKNTEAFF. This sequence joins TRBV25-1 and TRBJ1-1; D is unresolved. CDR3 length: 13 amino acids. Trimming pared 3 bases from V and 1 base from J, leaving 6 bases between. The germline CDR1 and CDR2 sequences are MGHDK and SYGVNS.

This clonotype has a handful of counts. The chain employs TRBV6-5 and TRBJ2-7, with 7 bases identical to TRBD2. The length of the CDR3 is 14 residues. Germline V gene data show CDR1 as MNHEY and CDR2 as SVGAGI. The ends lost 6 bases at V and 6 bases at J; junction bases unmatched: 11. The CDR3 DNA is TGTGCCAGCAGATCCGGGACTAAGGAAGGCGAGCAGTACTTC. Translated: CASRSGTKEGEQYF.

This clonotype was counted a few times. The DNA of the CDR3 is TGCGCCAGCAGCCAAGATGCGGTACGGGGAGGGACCCAGTACTTC. Its protein product is CASSQDAVRGGTQYF. This sequence joins TRBV4-3 and TRBJ2-5; the D gene is possibly TRBD2 (6 bases). V was shortened by 0 bases and J by 7 bases, with 15 bases between the two germline ends. CDR3 size: 15 residues. The germline gives CDR1 LGHNA, CDR2 YSLEER.

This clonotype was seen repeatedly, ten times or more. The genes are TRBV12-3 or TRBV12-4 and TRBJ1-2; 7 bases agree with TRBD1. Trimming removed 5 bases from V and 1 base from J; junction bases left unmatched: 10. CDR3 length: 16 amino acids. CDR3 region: CASSPERQGYNYGYTF. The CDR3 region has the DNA TGTGCCAGCAGTCCGGAAAGACAGGGATATAACTATGGCTACACCTTC.

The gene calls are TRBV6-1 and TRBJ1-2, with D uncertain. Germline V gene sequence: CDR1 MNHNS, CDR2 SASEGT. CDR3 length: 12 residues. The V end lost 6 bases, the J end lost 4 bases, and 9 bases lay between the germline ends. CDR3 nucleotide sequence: TGTGCCAGCAGGCAGGAAGTCTATGGCTACACCTTC. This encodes CASRQEVYGYTF.

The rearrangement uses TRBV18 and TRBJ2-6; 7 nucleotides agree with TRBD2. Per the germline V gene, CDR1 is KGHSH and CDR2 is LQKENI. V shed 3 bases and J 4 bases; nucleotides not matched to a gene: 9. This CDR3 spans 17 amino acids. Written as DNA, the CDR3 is TGTGCCAGCTCACCGCGGGGGACGGGGGTAGGGGCCAACGTCCTGACTTTC. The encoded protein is CASSPRGTGVGANVLTF.

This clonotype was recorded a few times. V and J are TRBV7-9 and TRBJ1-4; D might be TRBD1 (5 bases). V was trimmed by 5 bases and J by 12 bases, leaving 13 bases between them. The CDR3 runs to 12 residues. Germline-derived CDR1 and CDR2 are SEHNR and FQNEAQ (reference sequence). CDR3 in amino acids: CASSPDSLQLFF. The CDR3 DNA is TGTGCCAGCAGCCCCGACAGTCTCCAACTGTTTTTT.

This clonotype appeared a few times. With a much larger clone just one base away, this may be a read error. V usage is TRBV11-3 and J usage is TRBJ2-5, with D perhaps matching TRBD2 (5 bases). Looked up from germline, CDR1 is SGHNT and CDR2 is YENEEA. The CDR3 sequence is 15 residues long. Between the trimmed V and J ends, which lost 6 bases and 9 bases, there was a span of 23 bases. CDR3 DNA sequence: TGTGCCAGCAGAGCCCCCTCGGGCAGTTCGGAGGCCCAGTACTTC. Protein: CASRAPSGSSEAQYF.